This T cell receptor (beta chain) originates from a study of CD8 T cells in Susac syndrome. Turning to the study itself: Patients with Susac syndrome were therapy-naive, on corticosteroids, or on intravenous immunoglobulin alone at blood draw.

With random hexamers, about 0.45 to 1 ug RNA was reverse transcribed. TCRdb re-called the immunoSEQ multiplex PCR reads with MiXCR, one entry per CDR3 protein. In the table there are 170,000 or so distinct CDR3 sequences, over 90% of which are singletons. The V segment lost 6 bases and the J segment 2 bases; nucleotides outside the gene matches: 4. CDR1 is MRHNA, CDR2 SNTAGT, per germline. This CDR3 region has 14 residues. This sequence originates from a human donor with Susac syndrome. The V gene is TRBV6-4, the J gene TRBJ2-1, with 7 bases matching TRBD1. The specimen sequenced was CD4+ T cells from PBMCs. The CDR3 here is CASSPGQTYNEQFF. The CDR3 DNA reads as TGTGCCAGCAGCCCGGGACAGACCTACAATGAGCAGTTCTTC.